The sequence of this TCR beta chain was determined in a study of blood T cells in healthy people across ages. The ends were cut back, 5 bases at V and 8 bases at J, with 18 bases in the middle. The CDR3 length is 14 residues. CDR1 and CDR2 (germline): SEHNR, FQNEAQ (reference sequence). This clonotype has just one count. Isolated per sample were at least 6 million PBMCs. It was with a sample-barcoded 5' primer and a J-beta primer mix that a second PCR of about 6 to 11 cycles was run. Each CDR3 protein is one row after TCRdb ran MiXCR on the 5' RACE reads. The sample records approximately 1.5 million distinct CDR3 sequences, approximately 42% being singletons.

V usage is TRBV7-9 and J usage is TRBJ1-2; no definite D call. What was sequenced was blood. This TCR came from a woman younger than 35 in good health. CDR3 in amino acids: CASSARVETKGYTF. The CDR3 DNA sequence: TGTGCCAGCAGCGCACGGGTAGAAACGAAGGGCTACACCTTC.